These 21 T cell receptor beta chains share one sample of origin, sequenced in a study of CD8+ T cells in alopecia areata (dated by TCRdb to the late 2010s). Sample time point, as interpreted from the label and publication: baseline before oral tofacitinib. The method was the immunoSEQ multiplex PCR assay. RNA was extracted from all samples and reverse transcribed into cDNA, which served as template for TCR sequencing. In TCRdb, the immuneACCESS table is reduced to in-frame sequences with V and J assigned. These tables do not hold every clone; where another copy was compared, an unresolved V gene accounts for under half, and the others remain unexplained. The sample table records about 150,000 clones; about three fifths of these occur just once. 5% to 7.5% of the sample is taken by the ten largest. The sample here was CD4+ T cells sorted from blood, taken at week 0. The receptors were gathered from a human donor with alopecia areata.

J is TRBJ1-4 and V is TRBV30; 11 nucleotides agree with TRBD1. The CDR3 totals 14 residues. Germline V gene data show CDR1 as GTSNPN and CDR2 as SVGIG (reference sequence). The junction had 8 bases not matched to a gene; V was cut back by 6 bases and J by 8 bases. CDR3 protein: CACAPGTGGEKLFF. CDR3 coding DNA: TGTGCCTGTGCCCCCGGGACAGGGGGAGAAAAACTGTTTTTT.

V and J are TRBV29-1 and TRBJ1-6; D is unclear. The CDR3 totals 9 residues. Germline CDR1 SQVTM, CDR2 ANQGSEA. V gave up 4 bases and J gave up 11 bases, with 3 bases separating them. CDR3 loop: CSVGPPLHF. For the CDR3, the DNA is TGCAGCGTTGGGCCACCCCTCCACTTT.

The V call is TRBV30, the J call TRBJ2-1, with D hard to call. The CDR3 runs to 13 residues. Trimming pared 5 bases from V and 14 bases from J, leaving 22 bases between. Germline CDR1 reads GTSNPN; CDR2 reads SVGIG (reference sequence). In DNA, the CDR3 is TGTGCCTGGGGTTACACCTGGGGTCCCAAGGAGTTCTTC. Encoded protein: CAWGYTWGPKEFF.

This clone was seen ten or more times. The chain recombines TRBV30 with TRBJ2-3, with unresolved D. The length of the CDR3 is 14 residues. V lost 6 bases and J lost 2, with 15 bases in between. CDR1 is GTSNPN and CDR2 is SVGIG in the germline V gene (reference sequence). CDR3 sequence reads: CACRSKGHTDTQYF. The CDR3 DNA reads TGTGCCTGCCGAAGCAAGGGCCACACAGATACGCAGTATTTT.

The rearrangement joins TRBV5-1 to TRBJ2-1; D ambiguous. Deletions cut 3 bases from V and 4 bases from J, with 8 bases between. The CDR3 is 13 amino acids. Germline-derived CDR1 and CDR2 are SGHRS and YFSETQ. The CDR3 sequence: CASSSAQYNEQFF. DNA of the CDR3: TGCGCCAGCAGCTCGGCGCAGTACAATGAGCAGTTCTTC.

This rearrangement joins TRBV29-1 to TRBJ1-5, with D possibly TRBD1 on 6 matching bases. V was pared by 5 bases and J by 4 bases, with 9 bases between. The CDR3 spans 12 residues. The germline CDR1 and CDR2 sequences are SQVTM and ANQGSEA. CDR3 sequence: CSVQDRNQPQHF. CDR3 DNA: TGCAGCGTTCAGGACAGAAATCAGCCCCAGCATTTT.

This chain links TRBV6-1 with TRBJ2-3, with 9 bases aligning to TRBD2. This CDR3 contains 16 residues. The germline V gene has CDR1 MNHNS and CDR2 SASEGT. The J segment lost 5 bases and the V segment lost 1 base, leaving 7 bases of the junction unmatched. The chain's CDR3 is CASSEEWRGGEDTQYF. The CDR3 DNA follows: TGTGCCAGCAGTGAAGAGTGGCGGGGGGGCGAAGATACGCAGTATTTT.

The rearrangement links TRBV10-3 to TRBJ1-1, with unresolved D. The CDR3 length is 12 residues. V lost 10 bases and J 0 bases, leaving 9 bases between the germline ends. Germline loops: CDR1 ENHRY, CDR2 SYGVKD. In nucleotides, the CDR3 is TGTGCCACCGCAGTGTTGAACACTGAAGCTTTCTTT. This gives the protein CATAVLNTEAFF.

In its sample, this clone was seen once. The chain is built from TRBV2 and TRBJ1-5; D might be TRBD1 (6 bases). V was trimmed by 8 bases and J by 5 bases, leaving 16 bases between them. The V gene's germline CDR1 is SNHLY and CDR2 FYNNEI. The CDR3 is 14 amino acids. The CDR3 nucleotides are TGTGCCAGCGCGGGGGGCAAAGGGGATCAGCCCCAGCATTTT. It codes for CASAGGKGDQPQHF.

The table lists this clone with a count of one. The V gene is TRBV2, the J gene TRBJ2-3; maybe TRBD1 (5 bases). The CDR3 contains 15 residues. Trimming left V 5 bases short and J 5 bases short, with 17 bases between. Germline values: CDR1 SNHLY, CDR2 FYNNEI. This CDR3 is CASSPTRQGKDTQYF. CDR3 DNA: TGTGCCAGCAGTCCCACAAGGCAGGGTAAAGATACGCAGTATTTT.

This clone was detected a few times. This chain connects TRBV7-9 to TRBJ2-7; 9 nucleotides line up with TRBD2. The CDR3 length is 15 residues. The germline V gene has CDR1 SEHNR and CDR2 FQNEAQ (reference sequence). V trimming: 1 base; J trimming: 2 bases; junction bases outside the gene matches: 3. This CDR3 is CASSLGLAETYEQYF. The CDR3, as DNA: TGTGCCAGCAGCTTAGGACTAGCGGAGACCTACGAGCAGTACTTC.

This clone was observed many times. The chain is built from TRBV21-1 and TRBJ2-5. TRBV21-1 constitutes a pseudogene. This CDR3 region has 12 residues. The CDR3: CASGVGKETQYF. In DNA form, the CDR3 reads TGTGCCAGCGGTGTAGGGAAGGAGACCCAGTACTTC.

The chain couples TRBV29-1 to TRBJ1-4; no firm D call. In germline, CDR1 is SQVTM, CDR2 ANQGSEA. CDR3 size: 13 residues. Trimming pared 4 bases from V and 4 bases from J, leaving 10 bases between. CDR3: CSVALSSNEKLFF. CDR3 sequence (DNA): TGCAGCGTTGCCCTTTCCAGTAATGAAAAACTGTTTTTT.

This chain connects TRBV30 to TRBJ1-2; TRBD1 matches at 11 bases. The CDR3 is 16 amino acids. Germline CDR1 GTSNPN, CDR2 SVGIG (reference sequence). Germline trimming cut 2 bases from V and 4 bases from J; bases unmatched to any gene: 9. CDR3 sequence reads: CAWSPFLGQGAYGYTF. The CDR3 nucleotides are TGTGCCTGGAGTCCCTTCTTAGGACAGGGGGCCTATGGCTACACCTTC.

The CDR3 DNA is TGCAGCGTTGTTGTACAGGGGAGGACCCAGTACTTC. It encodes CSVVVQGRTQYF. The chain recombines TRBV29-1 with TRBJ2-5; 7 bases match TRBD1. Trimming removed 4 bases from V and 7 bases from J; junction bases left unmatched: 6. The CDR3 has 12 amino acids. CDR1 SQVTM and CDR2 ANQGSEA come from the germline V gene.

This clone was observed a handful of times. The chain recombines TRBV15 with TRBJ2-7; 7 bases fit TRBD2. J was trimmed by 5 bases and V by 1 base; bases with no gene match: 8. The CDR3 length is 15 residues. Germline values: CDR1 LNHNV, CDR2 YYDKDF (reference sequence). This CDR3 reads CATSRVGGTAHEQYF. The DNA for the CDR3 is TGTGCCACCAGCAGAGTGGGAGGGACTGCGCACGAGCAGTACTTC.

This chain uses TRBV29-1 with TRBJ2-5; 8 positions match TRBD2. The CDR3 is made up of 13 amino acids. The germline gives CDR1 SQVTM, CDR2 ANQGSEA. J was trimmed by 2 bases and V by 3 bases; bases with no gene match: 2. The CDR3 reads CSVDASGQETQYF. CDR3 nucleotide sequence: TGCAGCGTTGACGCTAGCGGGCAAGAGACCCAGTACTTC.

A word on this clone: A read error may produce the germline difference seen at one junction end. V usage is TRBV29-1 and J usage is TRBJ1-2; D unresolved. Germline CDR1 SQVTM, CDR2 ANQGSEA. The CDR3 totals 11 residues. The CDR3 sequence is CSAEEGFGYTF. In DNA, the CDR3 is TGCAGCGCTGAAGAGGGATTCGGCTACACCTTC.

The V gene is TRBV29-1, the J gene TRBJ1-1; TRBD1 matches at 9 bases. The CDR3 length is 14 residues. V lost 7 bases and J lost 2; bases outside the gene matches: 8. The germline gives CDR1 SQVTM, CDR2 ANQGSEA. This chain's CDR3 is CSAVQGAHNTEAFF. The CDR3 DNA sequence: TGCAGCGCCGTACAGGGGGCCCACAACACTGAAGCTTTCTTT.

This chain uses TRBV5-1 with TRBJ2-3; perhaps TRBD1 as D (7 bases). V lost 0 bases and J lost 5, with 19 bases in between. This CDR3 spans 17 amino acids. Per the germline V gene, CDR1 is SGHRS and CDR2 is YFSETQ. The CDR3 protein is CASSLDGAGGKGDTQYF. The CDR3 DNA follows: TGCGCCAGCAGCTTGGATGGCGCAGGGGGGAAAGGAGATACGCAGTATTTT.

The CDR3 nucleotides are TGTGCCACCAGCAGAGTTGTCACAACTGAAACCTACGAGCAGTACTTC. The encoded protein is CATSRVVTTETYEQYF. The chain couples TRBV15 to TRBJ2-7, with D unresolved. Germline CDR1 and CDR2: LNHNV and YYDKDF (reference sequence). This CDR3 is 16 amino acids long. The germline V and J ends were trimmed by 1 base and 2 bases, with 15 bases remaining between them.